This TCR beta chain came from a study of cytomegalovirus exposure and HLA in healthy donors (dated by TCRdb to about 2017). Regarding the study in general: According to a later analysis, the 120 or so validation repertoires were produced on the same platform as the roughly 700 repertoires of the first cohort. The aim of the study was to test whether cataloging public T cell receptors could identify signatures of past pathogen exposure. To predict cytomegalovirus infection status, the study combined high-throughput TCR immunosequencing, statistical association of individual TCRs with disease status, and machine learning. Along with the roughly 670-subject first cohort, a separate validation cohort of around 120 different subjects was used. The investigation overall reported the following: Of the cluster scores, 85% to 95% were above 0 in a later analysis, which found that TCRs clustered in the first cohort also tended to co-occur in the 120 or so validation repertoires. The authors suggested that the approach could potentially be extended to other disease states and immunological phenotypes. Most TCR sequences were seen in very few donors, while some public TCRs were found in many individuals. The classifier was reported to diagnose cytomegalovirus status with high specificity and sensitivity in both the original cohort and the validation cohort. A total of roughly 160 TCR beta chains were listed by the study as associated with cytomegalovirus. In vitro tests confirmed that a few of the cytomegalovirus-associated TCR beta chains recognize cytomegalovirus antigens. The validation cohort had no HLA typing available for a later analysis, so co-occurrence within that cohort was assessed over all 110 or so repertoires.

CDR1 and CDR2 are drawn from the germline V gene: SGHDN, FVKESK. The cysteine opens and the phenylalanine closes a CDR3 of 15 amino acids. Left in the record is the CDR3 DNA by itself, 45 bases read in frame from the first base. V lost 4 bases and J lost 4 bases, and the count of bases not matched to a germline gene is 4. The donors were included in the validation cohort of some 110 subjects, a group kept apart from the roughly 670-subject first cohort. Library method: the immunoSEQ multiplex PCR assay. Processing in the source paper ran as follows. A statistical classification framework was built to diagnose cytomegalovirus status from the catalog of TCR beta chain sequences. In its TCRdb copy, this immuneACCESS table keeps in-frame sequences only and misses some clones. Where compared with another copy, unresolved V genes explain less than half of these, and the others have no known cause. V and J calls and clone size are given by that table; D and trimming were obtained from the DNA. Here the sample has about 120,000 clones; roughly 90% occur a single time. The leading ten clones occupy about 6.3% of the sample.

To note about this clone: This receptor's antigen is unknown. No clone much larger than this one lies a single base away; base qualities are absent.

The sequenced sample was PBMCs. The rearrangement joined TRBV14 to TRBJ2-2; 9 central nucleotides agree with TRBD2. This clonotype was sampled from a woman aged 18-30 years in good health and CMV-seropositive. The DNA sequence is TGTGCCAGCAGCCCACGCGGGAGGGTCACCGGGGAGCTGTTTTTT. It translates to CASSPRGRVTGELFF.